These 29 T cell receptor beta chains originate from one sample sequenced in a study of blood T cells in healthy people across ages. A sample-barcoded 5' primer and a J-beta primer mix were used in a second PCR of roughly 6 to 12 cycles. Via MiXCR, TCRdb re-called the 5' RACE reads, giving one row per CDR3 protein. The profile shows 710,000 or so distinct CDR3 sequences, 32% of them singletons. The sample consisted of blood. The source is a woman of 80 years or more in good health.

Concerning this clonotype itself: A read error may account for a junction end that differs from germline. The chain employs TRBV7-2 and TRBJ2-2, with 9 bases that match TRBD1. The CDR3 is made up of 16 amino acids. The V gene's germline CDR1 is SGHTA and CDR2 FQGNSA. The CDR3 region is CASSFEQGAFTGERFF. The DNA for the CDR3 is TGTGCCAGCAGCTTCGAACAGGGGGCCTTTACCGGGGAGCGGTTTTTT.

This clonotype was counted between two and nine times. This may be a read error: a much more frequent sequence differs by one nucleotide. The rearrangement joins TRBV9 to TRBJ1-2, with TRBD1 matching over 9 bases. Per the germline V gene, CDR1 is SGDLS and CDR2 is YYNGEE. With 4 bases clipped from V and 6 bases from J, the junction kept 7 bases outside the gene matches. This CDR3 is 14 amino acids long. CDR3 protein: CASSPGDRVHGYTF. As DNA, the CDR3 is TGTGCCAGCAGCCCAGGGGACAGGGTGCATGGCTACACCTTC.

This clonotype was found a few times. The chain employs TRBV3-1 and TRBJ1-2; 8 bases match TRBD1. The CDR3 consists of 14 residues. The ends lost 4 bases at V and 4 bases at J; junction bases unmatched: 5. Per germline, CDR1 LGHDT and CDR2 YNNKEL (reference sequence). The CDR3 DNA follows: TGTGCCAGCAGCCTGGACAGGGAGGTCTATGGCTACACCTTC. This encodes CASSLDREVYGYTF.

A few counts support this clonotype. This could be a read error, since a much larger clone is one nucleotide away. The chain combines TRBV5-8 with TRBJ1-2; D remains ambiguous. The V end lost 1 base, the J end lost 2 bases, and 12 bases lay between the germline ends. The CDR3 is 15 residues long. CDR1 and CDR2 (germline): SGHTS, YDEGEE. In DNA, the CDR3 is TGTGCCAGCAGCTTGTTTTCCGCAAGGAACTATGGCTACACCTTC. It codes for CASSLFSARNYGYTF. Filled out from reference TRBV5-8 and TRBJ1-2, the complete variable domain reads EAGVTQSPTHLIKTRGQQATLRCSPISGHTSVYWYQQALGLGLQFLLWYDEGEERNRGNFPPRFSGRQFPNYSSELNVNALELEDSALYLCASSLFSARNYGYTFGSGTRLTVV.

This clonotype was detected ten times or more. This chain connects TRBV7-2 to TRBJ2-5; the D gene is possibly TRBD1 (6 bases). With 5 bases removed from V and 1 base from J, the gap between germline ends came to 11 bases. The germline V gene has CDR1 SGHTA and CDR2 FQGNSA. The length of the CDR3 is 14 residues. CDR3 sequence: CASSKDSSQETQYF. The CDR3 DNA follows: TGTGCCAGCAGCAAGGACAGTAGCCAAGAGACCCAGTACTTC.

The rearrangement links TRBV5-1 to TRBJ1-1, with D tentatively TRBD1 (5 bases). The CDR3 runs to 13 residues. The V end lost 3 bases, the J end lost 7 bases, and 13 bases lay between the germline ends. CDR1 is SGHRS and CDR2 is YFSETQ in the germline V gene. CDR3 amino acids: CASSSGGTIEAFF. Here the CDR3 DNA reads TGCGCCAGCAGCTCGGGCGGGACGATTGAAGCTTTCTTT.

The rearrangement joins TRBV9 to TRBJ2-1; D remains ambiguous. V was cut by 1 base and J by 0 bases, with 14 bases left in between. Germline CDR1 and CDR2: SGDLS and YYNGEE. The CDR3 extends over 17 amino acids. CDR3 sequence (DNA): TGTGCCAGCAGCGTAATGGCAGCTGAACTCTCCTACAATGAGCAGTTCTTC. Translated, it gives CASSVMAAELSYNEQFF.

This clonotype appeared many times. V and J are TRBV19 and TRBJ2-7; TRBD1 agrees at 7 bases. CDR1 and CDR2 (germline): LNHDA, SQIVND (reference sequence). The J segment lost 0 bases and the V segment lost 3 bases, leaving 8 bases of the junction unmatched. The CDR3 runs 16 residues. CDR3 sequence: CASSMRRDSFSYEQYF. The CDR3 DNA sequence: TGTGCCAGTAGTATGCGCCGGGACAGCTTCTCCTACGAGCAGTACTTC.

This rearrangement joins TRBV15 to TRBJ1-6; D not certain. The germline CDR1 and CDR2 sequences are LNHNV and YYDKDF (reference sequence). The CDR3 is 13 residues long. V gave up 4 bases and J gave up 10 bases, with 11 bases separating them. This chain's CDR3 is CATSTDPVSPLHF. CDR3 bases: TGTGCCACCAGCACGGACCCGGTATCACCCCTCCACTTT. Filled out from reference TRBV15 and TRBJ1-6, the complete variable domain reads DAMVIQNPRYQVTQFGKPVTLSCSQTLNHNVMYWYQQKSSQAPKLLFHYYDKDFNNEADTPDNFQSRRPNTSFCFLDIRSPGLGDTAMYLCATSTDPVSPLHFGNGTRLTVT.

This clonotype occurred many times. The rearrangement links TRBV20-1 to TRBJ2-7; 7 bases are a match to TRBD1. This CDR3 has 15 amino acids. With 0 bases clipped from V and 1 base from J, the junction kept 6 bases outside the gene matches. Germline values: CDR1 DFQATT, CDR2 SNEGSKA (reference sequence). The CDR3 is CSARDGAGGSYEQYF. CDR3 coding DNA: TGCAGTGCTAGAGATGGGGCAGGGGGTTCCTACGAGCAGTACTTC.

As concerns this clonotype: The junction does not match germline at one end; this may be a read error. The CDR3 spells CASIPPKNTGERFF. The CDR3 DNA sequence: TGTGCCAGTATACCCCCAAAGAACACCGGGGAGCGGTTTTTT. The V call is TRBV6-1, the J call TRBJ2-2, with D possibly matching TRBD2 (5 bases). The germline V gene has CDR1 MNHNS and CDR2 SASEGT. The CDR3 sequence is 14 residues long.

Notes on this clonotype: A much more abundant neighbour one base away suggests this may be a read error. The chain couples TRBV6-1 to TRBJ2-7; a possible D gene is TRBD2 (6 bases). CDR3 size: 16 residues. CDR1 and CDR2 from the germline V gene are MNHNS and SASEGT. DNA for the CDR3: TGTACCACCGAGGGTGGACAACCGGCGGGGTACTACGAGCAGTACTTC. Amino acids: CTTEGGQPAGYYEQYF.

Ten or more counts support this clonotype. The J gene is TRBJ1-2, the V gene TRBV4-2; a weak D match, TRBD1 (5 bases). V gave up 0 bases and J gave up 4 bases, with 18 bases separating them. CDR3 size: 17 residues. Germline loops: CDR1 LGHNA, CDR2 YNFKEQ. The CDR3 DNA follows: TGTGCCAGCAGCCAAGATCTAAAAGGGGCAAATCTCTATGGCTACACCTTC. Translated: CASSQDLKGANLYGYTF.

The chain is built from TRBV20-1 and TRBJ1-6, with D maybe TRBD1 (5 bases). The V end was cut by 1 base, the J end by 8 bases, with 15 bases between. The CDR3 covers 15 residues. Germline loops: CDR1 DFQATT, CDR2 SNEGSKA (reference sequence). The CDR3 loop is CSARGGGVMDSPLHF. In DNA, the CDR3 is TGCAGTGCTAGAGGAGGAGGGGTTATGGATTCACCCCTCCACTTT.

This clonotype was detected only a few times. The J gene is TRBJ1-1, the V gene TRBV6-1; maybe TRBD1 (5 bases). Germline V CDR1 and CDR2: MNHNS, SASEGT. The V and J ends lost 4 bases and 5 bases respectively, with 11 bases between them. This CDR3 is 13 amino acids long. This CDR3 is CASSVLDRTEAFF. CDR3 DNA sequence: TGTGCCAGCAGTGTCCTCGACAGAACTGAAGCTTTCTTT.

The sample holds many counts of this clonotype. This chain links TRBV2 with TRBJ2-7; a possible D gene is TRBD2 (6 bases). The CDR3 is made up of 13 amino acids. V lost 5 bases to trimming and J lost 3 bases, with 11 bases between them. Per germline, CDR1 SNHLY and CDR2 FYNNEI. Here the CDR3 reads CASSFVGGYEQYF. CDR3 sequence (DNA): TGTGCCAGCAGTTTCGTGGGGGGCTACGAGCAGTACTTC.

Concerning this clonotype itself: A read error is possible here, since a much larger clone lies one base away. The chain has TRBV5-1 and TRBJ1-1; a possible D gene is TRBD1 (6 bases). The CDR3 is made up of 15 amino acids. CDR1 is SGHRS, CDR2 YFSETQ, per germline. V was cut by 4 bases and J by 6 bases, with 19 bases left in between. In DNA, the CDR3 is TGCGCCAGCAGCCCAGGGGACCGCGAAAACGCTGAAGCTTTCTTT. Translation: CASSPGDRENAEAFF.

Many counts were recorded for this clonotype. The chain combines TRBV20-1 with TRBJ1-5; tentative D call: TRBD1 (5 bases). The germline CDR1 and CDR2 sequences are DFQATT and SNEGSKA (reference sequence). Between the trimmed V and J ends, which lost 0 bases and 1 base, there was a span of 10 bases. The length of the CDR3 is 15 residues. In nucleotides, the CDR3 is TGCAGTGCTAGAGAAACAGGCAGAAGCAATCAGCCCCAGCATTTT. Residues: CSARETGRSNQPQHF.

This clonotype was seen at least ten times. The chain links TRBV7-2 to TRBJ1-2; D unresolved. Trimming took off 7 bases at V and 0 bases at J, with 12 bases between the two ends. This CDR3 comprises 14 residues. Germline-derived CDR1 and CDR2 are SGHTA and FQGNSA. CDR3 bases: TGTGCCAGCATCACAGCCCCCTCTAACTATGGCTACACCTTC. This translates into CASITAPSNYGYTF.

Ten or more counts support this clonotype. This rearrangement joins TRBV20-1 to TRBJ2-7; 7 nucleotides line up with TRBD1. The V gene's germline CDR1 is DFQATT and CDR2 SNEGSKA (reference sequence). The CDR3 spans 13 residues. V was clipped by 4 bases and J by 2 bases; unmatched bases: 5. The DNA of the CDR3 is TGCAGTGCTACGGACAGGCAACCCTACGAGCAGTACTTC. Protein product: CSATDRQPYEQYF.

This clonotype was seen more than once but under ten times. CDR3 sequence: CASSQEASGSPDEQYF. Written as DNA, the CDR3 is TGTGCCAGCAGCCAAGAGGCTAGCGGGAGCCCTGACGAGCAGTACTTC. The rearrangement uses TRBV4-2 and TRBJ2-7, with 10 bases lining up with TRBD2. CDR3 length equals 16 residues. With V trimmed by 0 bases and J by 5 bases, 7 bases remained unmatched. Germline CDR1 and CDR2: LGHNA and YNFKEQ.

The chain combines TRBV6-2 or TRBV6-3 with TRBJ1-2, with unresolved D. Between the trimmed V and J ends, which lost 11 bases and 2 bases, there was a span of 15 bases. Germline assignment: CDR1 MNHEY and CDR2 SVGEGT. The CDR3 is 13 residues long. For the CDR3, the DNA is TGTGCCTCTCAGGCGGACTCGAACTATGGCTACACCTTC. This translates into CASQADSNYGYTF.

This clonotype was counted ten times or more. V usage is TRBV6-6 and J usage is TRBJ2-5; D is perhaps TRBD1 (5 bases). Deletions cut 6 bases from V and 5 bases from J, with 13 bases between. Germline CDR1 MNHNY, CDR2 SVGAGI (reference sequence). This CDR3 region has 13 residues. The CDR3 spells CASSQLRGETQYF. Here the CDR3 DNA reads TGTGCCAGCAGCCAACTAAGGGGTGAGACCCAGTACTTC.

A remark on this clonotype: A read error may produce the germline difference seen at one junction end. V usage is TRBV25-1 and J usage is TRBJ1-6, with D possibly being TRBD1 (5 bases). CDR1 and CDR2 (germline): MGHDK, SYGVNS. CDR3 length: 16 amino acids. CDR3 nucleotide sequence: TGTGCCGGCAGTGAACTGGTGGGGCACGGGAATTCACCCCTCCACTTT. It is translated as CAGSELVGHGNSPLHF.

This rearrangement joins TRBV6-1 to TRBJ2-6; no definite D call. This CDR3 comprises 14 residues. V was cut by 6 bases and J by 1 base, with 7 bases left in between. Germline assignment: CDR1 MNHNS and CDR2 SASEGT. In nucleotides, the CDR3 is TGTGCCAGCAGGCTCCAATCTGGGGCCAACGTCCTGACTTTC. Protein sequence: CASRLQSGANVLTF.

This clonotype is medium-sized within its sample. The genes are TRBV20-1 and TRBJ2-7, with 8 nucleotides matching TRBD1. The germline V gene encodes CDR1 DFQATT and CDR2 SNEGSKA (reference sequence). The CDR3 sequence is 14 residues long. V lost 0 bases and J lost 4; bases outside the gene matches: 5. The CDR3 reads CSARDGDRPYEQYF. In DNA form, the CDR3 reads TGCAGTGCTAGAGATGGGGACAGGCCTTACGAGCAGTACTTC.

The rearrangement links TRBV5-1 to TRBJ2-7; D uncertain. Between the trimmed V and J ends, which lost 4 bases and 4 bases, there was a span of 12 bases. Germline V gene sequence: CDR1 SGHRS, CDR2 YFSETQ. The CDR3 consists of 13 residues. CDR3 in amino acids: CASSPLGIYEQYF. In DNA, the CDR3 is TGCGCCAGCAGCCCCTTAGGGATTTACGAGCAGTACTTC. The full variable domain, in which reference TRBV5-1 and TRBJ2-7 provide the parts outside the CDR3, is KAGVTQTPRYLIKTRGQQVTLSCSPISGHRSVSWYQQTPGQGLQFLFEYFSETQRNKGNFPGRFSGRQFSNSRSEMNVSTLELGDSALYLCASSPLGIYEQYFGPGTRLTVT.

This clonotype was found a few times. The chain uses TRBV27 and TRBJ2-1, with 7 nucleotides matching TRBD1. The J call is in doubt because the DNA end fits TRBJ2-7 better. This CDR3 spans 15 amino acids. Germline V gene data show CDR1 as MNHEY and CDR2 as SMNVEV (reference sequence). The chain's CDR3 is CATRQGFSSYNEQYF. CDR3 coding DNA: TGTGCCACTCGACAGGGCTTTAGCTCCTACAATGAGCAGTACTTC.

The rearrangement links TRBV7-2 to TRBJ2-2; 10 nucleotides match TRBD2. Per the germline V gene, CDR1 is SGHTA and CDR2 is FQGNSA. The CDR3 length is 16 residues. Trimming at V came to 1 base and at J to 7 bases, leaving 6 bases not matched to a gene. The CDR3 loop reads CASSLGLAGPGGELFF. The CDR3 bases are TGTGCCAGCAGCTTAGGACTAGCGGGTCCCGGCGGGGAGCTGTTTTTT.